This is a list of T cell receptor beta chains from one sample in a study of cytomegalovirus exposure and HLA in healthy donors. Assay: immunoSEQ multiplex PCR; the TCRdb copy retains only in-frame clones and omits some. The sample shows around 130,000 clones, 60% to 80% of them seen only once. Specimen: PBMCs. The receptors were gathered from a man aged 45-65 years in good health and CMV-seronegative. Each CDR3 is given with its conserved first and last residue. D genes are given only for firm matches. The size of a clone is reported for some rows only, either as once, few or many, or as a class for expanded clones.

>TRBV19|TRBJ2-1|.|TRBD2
CASSIVWIGLAGYNEQFF
TGTGCCAGTAGTATAGTATGGATTGGACTAGCGGGATACAATGAGCAGTTCTTC
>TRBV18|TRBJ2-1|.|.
CASSPESGVDEQFF
TGTGCCAGCTCACCAGAATCCGGGGTGGATGAGCAGTTCTTC
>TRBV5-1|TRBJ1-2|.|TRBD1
CASSGQGRNYGYTF
TGCGCCAGCAGTGGACAGGGACGTAACTATGGCTACACCTTC
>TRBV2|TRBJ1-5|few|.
CASSEAIAGANQPQHF
TGTGCCAGCAGTGAAGCGATAGCAGGGGCCAATCAGCCCCAGCATTTT
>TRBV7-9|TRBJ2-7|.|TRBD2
CASSPLAELNEQYF
TGTGCCAGCAGCCCCCTAGCGGAACTCAACGAGCAGTACTTC
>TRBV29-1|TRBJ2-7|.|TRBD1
CSVKFKRQGRDEQYF
TGCAGCGTTAAATTTAAGAGACAGGGGCGCGACGAGCAGTACTTC
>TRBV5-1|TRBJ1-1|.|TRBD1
CASSFTGQGTEAFF
TGCGCCAGCAGCTTCACGGGACAGGGGACTGAAGCTTTCTTT
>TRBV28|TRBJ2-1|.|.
CASSSTLALNEQFF
TGTGCCAGCAGTTCGACTCTAGCGCTGAATGAGCAGTTCTTC
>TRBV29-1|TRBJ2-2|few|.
CSVVGQNNTGELFF
TGCAGCGTGGTGGGACAAAATAACACCGGGGAGCTGTTTTTT
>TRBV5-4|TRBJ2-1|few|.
CASSGGQRYEQFF
TGTGCCAGCAGCGGGGGCCAGCGGTATGAGCAGTTCTTC
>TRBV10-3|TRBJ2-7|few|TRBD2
CAISDRSGGHEQYF
TGTGCCATCAGTGATCGTAGCGGGGGGCACGAGCAGTACTTC
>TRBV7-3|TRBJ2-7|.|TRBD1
CASSPNGQGTEQYF
TGTGCCAGCAGCCCCAACGGACAGGGAACCGAGCAGTACTTT
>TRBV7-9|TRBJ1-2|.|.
CASSPQGNYGYTF
TGTGCCAGCAGCCCGCAGGGTAACTATGGCTACACCTTC
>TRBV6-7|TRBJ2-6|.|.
CASSYSKTGNMSNSGANVLTF
TGTGCCAGCAGTTACTCGAAAACAGGGAACATGTCTAACTCTGGGGCCAACGTCCTGACTTTC
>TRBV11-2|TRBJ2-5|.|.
CASSLSGSRQETQYF
TGTGCCAGCAGCTTATCGGGGAGTCGACAAGAGACCCAGTACTTC
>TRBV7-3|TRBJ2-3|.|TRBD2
CASSLMTSGGTDTQYF
TGTGCCAGCAGCCTAATGACTAGCGGAGGGACAGATACGCAGTATTTT
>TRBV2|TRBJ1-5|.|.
CASRIRDGGQPQHF
TGTGCCAGCCGGATCAGGGACGGGGGTCAGCCCCAGCATTTT
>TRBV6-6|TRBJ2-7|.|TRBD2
CASSYGGTTYEQYF
TGTGCCAGCAGTTATGGCGGGACTACCTACGAGCAGTACTTC
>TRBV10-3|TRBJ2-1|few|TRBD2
CAISESPSGRASYNEQFF
TGTGCCATCAGTGAGTCCCCTAGCGGGAGAGCATCCTACAATGAGCAGTTCTTC
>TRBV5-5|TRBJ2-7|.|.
CASSLAAGNYEQYF
TGTGCCAGCAGCTTGGCGGCGGGCAACTACGAGCAGTACTTC
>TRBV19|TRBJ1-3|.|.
CASRTLSGNTIYF
TGTGCCAGTAGGACACTCTCTGGAAACACCATATATTTT
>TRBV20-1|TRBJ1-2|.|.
CSVVFPGYTF
TGCAGTGTAGTTTTCCCAGGCTACACCTTC
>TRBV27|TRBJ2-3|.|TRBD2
CASSSPRTSGGTDTQYF
TGTGCCAGCAGTTCACCTCGGACTAGCGGGGGCACAGATACGCAGTATTTT
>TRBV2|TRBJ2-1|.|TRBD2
CASWESPGLAGDEQFF
TGTGCCAGCTGGGAGTCTCCGGGGCTAGCGGGCGATGAGCAGTTCTTC
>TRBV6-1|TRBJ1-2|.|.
CASSNVQTNYGYTF
TGTGCCAGCAGCAACGTACAAACTAACTATGGCTACACCTTC
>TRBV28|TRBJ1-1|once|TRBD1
CASSLNWDRGLDTEAFF
TGTGCCAGCAGTTTGAATTGGGACAGGGGGCTTGACACTGAAGCTTTCTTT
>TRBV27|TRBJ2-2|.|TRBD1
CASSSTGGATGELFF
TGTGCCAGCAGTTCCACAGGGGGCGCGACCGGGGAGCTGTTTTTT
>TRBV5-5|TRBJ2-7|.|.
CASSLGSRGRTYEQYF
TGTGCCAGCAGCTTGGGTTCCCGGGGAAGGACCTACGAGCAGTACTTC
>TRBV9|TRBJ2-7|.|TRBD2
CASSPRGTSGEQYF
TGTGCCAGCAGCCCCCGTGGGACTAGCGGCGAGCAGTACTTC
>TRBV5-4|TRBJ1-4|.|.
CASSLLGAGEKLFF
TGTGCCAGCAGCTTGCTAGGGGCCGGTGAAAAACTGTTTTTT
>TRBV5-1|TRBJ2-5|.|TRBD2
CASSTGLGEETQYF
TGCGCCAGCAGCACGGGACTAGGAGAAGAGACCCAGTACTTC
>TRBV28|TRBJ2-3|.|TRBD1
CASSGDRGEGDTQYF
TGTGCCAGCAGTGGGGACAGGGGCGAGGGAGATACGCAGTATTTT
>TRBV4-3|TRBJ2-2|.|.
CASSPGRGYTGELFF
TGCGCCAGCAGCCCTGGCAGGGGTTACACCGGGGAGCTGTTTTTT
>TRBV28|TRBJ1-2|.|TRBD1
CASSLSGTGVKGYTF
TGTGCCAGCAGTTTATCCGGGACAGGGGTTAAGGGCTACACCTTC
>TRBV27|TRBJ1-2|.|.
CASSPHGEVRRGYTF
TGTGCCAGCAGTCCCCACGGCGAGGTTCGTCGCGGCTACACCTTC
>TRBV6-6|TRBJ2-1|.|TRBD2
CASTRERDWQFF
TGTGCCAGCACCCGAGAGCGGGATTGGCAGTTCTTC
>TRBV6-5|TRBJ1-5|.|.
CASSNGGVRNQPQHF
TGTGCCAGCAGCAACGGCGGTGTCCGCAATCAGCCCCAGCATTTT
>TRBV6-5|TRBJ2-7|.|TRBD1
CASSYVGQGDLEQYF
TGTGCCAGCAGTTACGTGGGACAGGGGGATCTCGAGCAGTACTTC
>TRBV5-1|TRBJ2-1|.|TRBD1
CASSLGQGLGNEQFF
TGCGCCAGCAGCTTGGGACAGGGTCTCGGCAATGAGCAGTTCTTC
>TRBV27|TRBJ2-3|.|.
CASSLGGTTDTQYF
TGTGCCAGCAGTTTGGGGGGAACCACAGATACGCAGTATTTT
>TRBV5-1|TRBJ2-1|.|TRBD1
CASRRDREGNEQFF
TGCGCCAGCAGGCGGGACAGGGAGGGGAATGAGCAGTTCTTC
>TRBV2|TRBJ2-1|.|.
CASRGYNTDNEQFF
TGTGCCAGCCGGGGTTACAACACCGACAATGAGCAGTTCTTC
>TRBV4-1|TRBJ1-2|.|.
CASSQGTAAFYGYTF
TGCGCCAGCAGCCAAGGGACAGCGGCGTTCTATGGCTACACCTTC
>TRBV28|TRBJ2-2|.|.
CASTYSRRTNTGELFF
TGTGCCAGCACCTATTCCAGGCGCACGAACACCGGGGAGCTGTTTTTT
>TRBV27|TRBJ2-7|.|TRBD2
CASTIIAGGSYEQYF
TGTGCCAGCACCATCATAGCGGGAGGATCCTACGAGCAGTACTTC
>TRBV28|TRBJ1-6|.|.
CASSLRGGNNSPLHF
TGTGCCAGCAGTTTAAGGGGAGGGAATAATTCCCCCCTCCACTTT
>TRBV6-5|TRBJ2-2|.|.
CASNPSYTNTGELFF
TGTGCCAGCAATCCTAGCTACACGAACACCGGGGAGCTGTTTTTT
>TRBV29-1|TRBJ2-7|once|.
CSVSGLRNEQYF
TGCAGCGTGAGCGGTCTTCGGAACGAGCAGTACTTC
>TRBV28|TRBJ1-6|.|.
CASRGSYREGSPLHF
TGTGCCAGCAGGGGAAGTTACAGGGAGGGCTCACCCCTCCACTTT
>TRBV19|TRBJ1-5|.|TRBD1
CASAPTGNDQPQHF
TGTGCCAGCGCGCCGACAGGGAACGATCAGCCCCAGCATTTT
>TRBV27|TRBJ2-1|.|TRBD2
CASSLRLAGYNEQFF
TGTGCCAGCAGTCTCCGACTAGCGGGTTACAATGAGCAGTTCTTC
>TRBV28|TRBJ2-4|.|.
CASSFYRAKNIQYF
TGTGCCAGCAGTTTTTACAGGGCCAAAAACATTCAGTACTTC
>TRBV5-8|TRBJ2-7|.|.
CASSLQGPMFEQYF
TGTGCCAGCAGCTTGCAGGGGCCTATGTTCGAGCAGTACTTC
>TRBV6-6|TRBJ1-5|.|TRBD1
CASKGQGNQPQHF
TGTGCCAGCAAAGGACAGGGCAATCAGCCCCAGCATTTT
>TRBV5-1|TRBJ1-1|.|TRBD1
CASSLPQGGMVTEAFF
TGCGCCAGCAGCCTCCCTCAGGGGGGTATGGTAACTGAAGCTTTCTTT
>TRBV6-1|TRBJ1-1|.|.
CASSPNARATEAFF
TGTGCCAGCAGTCCCAACGCGAGGGCCACTGAAGCTTTCTTT
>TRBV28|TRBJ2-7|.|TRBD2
CASSSGLASYEQYF
TGTGCCAGCAGTTCTGGACTAGCGAGCTACGAGCAGTACTTC
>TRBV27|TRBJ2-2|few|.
CASSSRFTGELFF
TGTGCCAGCAGTAGTCGGTTCACCGGGGAGCTGTTTTTT
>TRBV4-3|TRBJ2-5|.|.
CASSQGATLGGETQYF
TGCGCCAGCAGCCAAGGAGCGACCCTAGGGGGAGAGACCCAGTACTTC